The clone carrying this TCR beta chain has only a few counts. Antigen specificity is unknown. As for time point: blood at routine non-recurrence follow-up after resection. Material for sequencing was whole RNA from tumor, nontumor lung or frozen PBMC, left unsorted. Germline CDR1 reads MGHRA; CDR2 reads YSYEKL. This CDR3 has 16 residues. V was pared by 2 bases and J by 3 bases, with 15 bases between. TCRdb processed the 5' RACE reads anew with MiXCR; each CDR3 protein has one entry. This table holds about 43,000 distinct CDR3 sequences, around 21% found once. The sample originates from a study of spatial heterogeneity in lung cancer. On the study more broadly: The donors comprised about 70 untreated early-stage non-small cell lung cancer patients.

Study outcomes and limitations: Ubiquitous expanded tumor TCRs surfaced in blood more at resection than they did at follow-up.

Sequenced material: PBMCs, taken at follow-up. The chain joins TRBV4-1 to TRBJ2-3; maybe TRBD1 (7 bases). The TCR sequence derives from a female donor with early-stage non-small cell lung cancer. This chain's CDR3 is CASSQPRQGGTDTQYF. In DNA form, the CDR3 reads TGCGCCAGCAGCCAACCCCGGCAGGGGGGAACAGATACGCAGTATTTT.